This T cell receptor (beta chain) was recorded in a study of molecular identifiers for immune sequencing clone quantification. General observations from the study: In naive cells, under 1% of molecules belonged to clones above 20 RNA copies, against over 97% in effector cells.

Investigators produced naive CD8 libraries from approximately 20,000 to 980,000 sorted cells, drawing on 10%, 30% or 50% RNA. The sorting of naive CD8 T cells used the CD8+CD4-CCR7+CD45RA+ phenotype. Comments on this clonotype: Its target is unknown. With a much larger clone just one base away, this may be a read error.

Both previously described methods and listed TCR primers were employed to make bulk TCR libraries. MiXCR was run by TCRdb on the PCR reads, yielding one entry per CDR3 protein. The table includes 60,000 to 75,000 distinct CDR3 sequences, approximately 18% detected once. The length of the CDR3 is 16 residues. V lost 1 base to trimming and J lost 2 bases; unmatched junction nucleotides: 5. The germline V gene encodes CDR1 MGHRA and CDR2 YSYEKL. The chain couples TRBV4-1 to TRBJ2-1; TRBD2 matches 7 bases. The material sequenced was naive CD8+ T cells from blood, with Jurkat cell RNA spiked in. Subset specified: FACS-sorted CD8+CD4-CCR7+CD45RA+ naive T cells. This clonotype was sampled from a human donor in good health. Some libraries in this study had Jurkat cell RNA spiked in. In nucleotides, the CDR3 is TGCGCCAGCAGCCAAGGCAGCGGGATCCCCTACAATGAGCAGTTCTTC. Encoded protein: CASSQGSGIPYNEQFF.